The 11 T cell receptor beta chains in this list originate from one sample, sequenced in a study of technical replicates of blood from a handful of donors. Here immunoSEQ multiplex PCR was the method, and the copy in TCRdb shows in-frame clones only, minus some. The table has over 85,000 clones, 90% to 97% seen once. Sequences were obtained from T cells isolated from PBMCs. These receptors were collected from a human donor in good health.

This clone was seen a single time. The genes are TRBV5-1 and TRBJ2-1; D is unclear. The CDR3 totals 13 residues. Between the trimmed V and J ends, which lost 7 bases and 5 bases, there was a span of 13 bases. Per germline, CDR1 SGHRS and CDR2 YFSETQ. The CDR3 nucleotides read TGCGCCAGCTCTTCGCTATCTAACAATGAGCAGTTCTTC. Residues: CASSSLSNNEQFF.

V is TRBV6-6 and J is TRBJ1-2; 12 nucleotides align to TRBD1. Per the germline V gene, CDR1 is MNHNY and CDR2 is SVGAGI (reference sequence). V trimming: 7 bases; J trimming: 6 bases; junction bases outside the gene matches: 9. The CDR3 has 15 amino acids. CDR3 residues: CASNSPGQGANGYTF. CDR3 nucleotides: TGTGCCAGCAACTCACCGGGACAGGGGGCGAATGGCTACACCTTC.

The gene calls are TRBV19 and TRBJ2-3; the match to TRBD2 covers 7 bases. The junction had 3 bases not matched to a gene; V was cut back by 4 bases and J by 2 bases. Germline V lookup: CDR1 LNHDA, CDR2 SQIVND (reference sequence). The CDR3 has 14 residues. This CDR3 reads CASSRDYFTDTQYF. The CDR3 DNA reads TGTGCCAGTAGTAGGGACTACTTCACAGATACGCAGTATTTT.

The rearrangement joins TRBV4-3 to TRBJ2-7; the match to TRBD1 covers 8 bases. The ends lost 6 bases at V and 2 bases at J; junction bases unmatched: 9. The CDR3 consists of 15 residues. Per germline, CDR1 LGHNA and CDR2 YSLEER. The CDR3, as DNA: TGCGCCAGCAGACCAGACAGGGGATTAGCCTACGAGCAGTACTTC. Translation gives CASRPDRGLAYEQYF.

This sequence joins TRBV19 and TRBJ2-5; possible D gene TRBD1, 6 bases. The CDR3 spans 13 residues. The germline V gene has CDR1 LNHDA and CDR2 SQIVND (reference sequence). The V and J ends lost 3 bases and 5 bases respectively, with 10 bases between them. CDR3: CASSISGAETQYF. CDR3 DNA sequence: TGTGCCAGTAGTATTTCAGGGGCGGAGACCCAGTACTTC.

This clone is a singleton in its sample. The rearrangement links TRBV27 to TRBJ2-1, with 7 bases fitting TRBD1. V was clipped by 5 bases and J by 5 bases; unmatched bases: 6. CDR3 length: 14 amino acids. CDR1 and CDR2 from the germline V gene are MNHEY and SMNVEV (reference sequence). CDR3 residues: CASSPWTGNNEQFF. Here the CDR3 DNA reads TGTGCCAGCAGTCCCTGGACAGGTAACAATGAGCAGTTCTTC.

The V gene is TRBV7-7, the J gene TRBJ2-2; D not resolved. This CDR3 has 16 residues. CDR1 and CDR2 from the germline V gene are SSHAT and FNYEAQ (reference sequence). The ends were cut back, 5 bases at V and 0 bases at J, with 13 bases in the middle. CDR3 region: CASSPRTGANTGELFF. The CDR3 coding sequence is TGTGCCAGCAGCCCGCGTACCGGTGCGAACACCGGGGAGCTGTTTTTT.

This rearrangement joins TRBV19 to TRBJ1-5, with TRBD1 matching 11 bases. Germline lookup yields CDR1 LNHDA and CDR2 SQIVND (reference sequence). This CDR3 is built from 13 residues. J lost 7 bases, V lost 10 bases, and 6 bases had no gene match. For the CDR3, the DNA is TGTGCCACCGGGACAGGGGGGATGCAGCCCCAGCATTTT. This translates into CATGTGGMQPQHF.

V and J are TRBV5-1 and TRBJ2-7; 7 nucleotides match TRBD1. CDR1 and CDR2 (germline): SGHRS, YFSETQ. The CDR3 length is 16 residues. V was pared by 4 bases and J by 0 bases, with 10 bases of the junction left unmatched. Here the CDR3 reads CASSLRQGEISYEQYF. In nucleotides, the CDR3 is TGCGCCAGCAGCCTCAGACAGGGTGAAATCTCCTACGAGCAGTACTTC.

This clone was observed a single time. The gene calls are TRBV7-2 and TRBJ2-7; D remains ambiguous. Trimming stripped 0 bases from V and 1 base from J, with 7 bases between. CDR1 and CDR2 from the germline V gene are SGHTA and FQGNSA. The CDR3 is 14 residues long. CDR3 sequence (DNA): TGTGCCAGCAGCTTAGCGCAGGCTTCCTACGAGCAGTACTTC. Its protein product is CASSLAQASYEQYF.

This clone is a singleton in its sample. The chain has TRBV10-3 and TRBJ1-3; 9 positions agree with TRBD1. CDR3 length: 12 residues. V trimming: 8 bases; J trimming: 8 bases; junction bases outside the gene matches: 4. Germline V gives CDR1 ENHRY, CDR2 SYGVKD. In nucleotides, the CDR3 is TGTGCCATCCGGGACAGGGTAGACACCATATATTTT. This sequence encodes CAIRDRVDTIYF.